The 6 T cell receptor beta chains listed next were all sequenced from one sample in a study of T cell responses to AZD1222 COVID-19 vaccine (dated by TCRdb to 2020 to 2022). Libraries came from the immunoSEQ multiplex PCR assay. This immuneACCESS table, as held by TCRdb, lists in-frame sequences with V and J called but not all clones. Of the missing ones, under half trace to an unresolved V gene in checked studies; the others have no known cause. The sample's own table lists 150,000 or so clones. Of the sample, about 2.2% falls within the top ten clones. The time point label of this sample denotes: baseline before first vaccination. Sequencing was done on a sample of peripheral blood. The receptors originated from an adult in good health.

The chain recombines TRBV28 with TRBJ1-4, with D tentatively TRBD1 (5 bases). Trimming left V 5 bases short and J 7 bases short, with 14 bases between. The CDR3 extends over 14 amino acids. The germline gives CDR1 MDHEN, CDR2 SYDVKM. DNA of the CDR3: TGTGCCAGCAGTGGGGGGGGGTTTCGTGAAAAACTGTTTTTT. Translating gives CASSGGGFREKLFF.

The rearrangement links TRBV6-1 to TRBJ1-1; D remains unclear. V lost 2 bases, J lost 3 bases, and 13 bases lay in between. The CDR3 is 15 residues long. The germline V gene has CDR1 MNHNS and CDR2 SASEGT. CDR3: CASSELGGEDTEAFF. The CDR3 region has the DNA TGTGCCAGCAGTGAACTCGGCGGGGAAGACACTGAAGCTTTCTTT.

The chain couples TRBV11-2 to TRBJ1-2; D is unresolved. This CDR3 has 14 amino acids. The germline V gene has CDR1 SGHAT and CDR2 FQNNGV. V shed 5 bases and J shed 4 bases, with 14 bases lying between them. CDR3 amino acids: CASSKEGFGYGYTF. The CDR3 nucleotides are TGTGCCAGCAGCAAAGAGGGATTTGGCTATGGCTACACCTTC. The full variable domain, with the rest looked up from reference TRBV11-2 and TRBJ1-2, is EAGVAQSPRYKIIEKRQSVAFWCNPISGHATLYWYQQILGQGPKLLIQFQNNGVVDDSQLPKDRFSAERLKGVDSTLKIQPAKLEDSAVYLCASSKEGFGYGYTFGSGTRLTVV.

The CDR3: CASSEHYRGPQYF. CDR3 DNA: TGTGCCAGCAGTGAACATTACAGGGGGCCTCAGTATTTT. The genes are TRBV6-1 and TRBJ2-3, with 9 bases identical to TRBD1. Per germline, CDR1 MNHNS and CDR2 SASEGT. This CDR3 is 13 amino acids long. J lost 12 bases, V lost 2 bases, and 6 bases had no gene match.

The chain recombines TRBV6-5 with TRBJ2-1; 7 bases are shared with TRBD1. This CDR3 contains 15 residues. The V segment lost 6 bases and the J segment 6 bases; nucleotides outside the gene matches: 11. Looked up from germline, CDR1 is MNHEY and CDR2 is SVGAGI. This CDR3 is CASSHNRQGPNEQFF. As DNA, the CDR3 is TGTGCCAGCAGCCATAATCGACAGGGCCCCAATGAGCAGTTCTTC.

This chain uses TRBV4-3 with TRBJ1-4; tentatively, D is TRBD1 (5 bases). Looked up from germline, CDR1 is LGHNA and CDR2 is YSLEER. V was pared by 3 bases and J by 8 bases, with 19 bases between. The length of the CDR3 is 16 residues. CDR3: CASSQVSGTGREKLFF. The CDR3 DNA reads TGCGCCAGCAGCCAGGTATCCGGGACGGGTAGAGAAAAACTGTTTTTT.